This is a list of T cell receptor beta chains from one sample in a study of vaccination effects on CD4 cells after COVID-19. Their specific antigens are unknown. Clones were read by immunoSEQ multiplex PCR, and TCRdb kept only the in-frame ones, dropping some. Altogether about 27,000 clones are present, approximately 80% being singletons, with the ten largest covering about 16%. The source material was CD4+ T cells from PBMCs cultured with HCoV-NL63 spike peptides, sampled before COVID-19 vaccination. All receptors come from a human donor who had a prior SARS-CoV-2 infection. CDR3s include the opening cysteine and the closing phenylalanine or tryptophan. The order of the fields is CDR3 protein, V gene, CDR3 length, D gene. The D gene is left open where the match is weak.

cdr3_aa: CASGLQETQYF
v_call: TRBV7-9
cdr3_length: 11
d_call: NA

cdr3_aa: CASSSGTGGQETQYF
v_call: TRBV7-7
cdr3_length: 15
d_call: TRBD1

cdr3_aa: CASSSVEGEKLFF
v_call: TRBV12-3/TRBV12-4
cdr3_length: 13
d_call: NA

cdr3_aa: CASSPLADHSYEQYF
v_call: TRBV7-9
cdr3_length: 15
d_call: TRBD2

cdr3_aa: CASSLNAGGYGYTF
v_call: TRBV7-2
cdr3_length: 14
d_call: NA

cdr3_aa: CASIGGPYNEQFF
v_call: TRBV7-2
cdr3_length: 13
d_call: NA

cdr3_aa: CASSTPRVSNEKLFF
v_call: TRBV2
cdr3_length: 15
d_call: NA

cdr3_aa: CASSPGTSLQETQYF
v_call: TRBV9
cdr3_length: 15
d_call: TRBD2

cdr3_aa: CASSLAQGTDTQYF
v_call: TRBV5-4
cdr3_length: 14
d_call: TRBD1

cdr3_aa: CASSTPGQVNMNTEAFF
v_call: TRBV21-1
cdr3_length: 17
d_call: NA

cdr3_aa: CASSYINYEQYF
v_call: TRBV12-3/TRBV12-4
cdr3_length: 12
d_call: NA

cdr3_aa: CASSRGTNTEAFF
v_call: TRBV7-9
cdr3_length: 13
d_call: NA

cdr3_aa: CASSLAPSGGLQETQYF
v_call: TRBV5-1
cdr3_length: 17
d_call: TRBD2

cdr3_aa: CASSQDQYRRTEQYF
v_call: TRBV4-2
cdr3_length: 15
d_call: NA

cdr3_aa: CASSLRGSEGYGYTF
v_call: TRBV5-1
cdr3_length: 15
d_call: NA

cdr3_aa: CASSSGAPEAFF
v_call: TRBV2
cdr3_length: 12
d_call: NA

cdr3_aa: CASSYLRGVQPQHF
v_call: TRBV7-2
cdr3_length: 14
d_call: NA

cdr3_aa: CASSLVGGSYEQYF
v_call: TRBV5-1
cdr3_length: 14
d_call: NA

cdr3_aa: CASSLSDWVGQPQHF
v_call: TRBV5-8
cdr3_length: 15
d_call: NA

cdr3_aa: CASSQDPAGTDTQYF
v_call: TRBV4-3
cdr3_length: 15
d_call: NA

cdr3_aa: CASSRGEGDEQFF
v_call: TRBV18
cdr3_length: 13
d_call: NA

cdr3_aa: CASSVDRGGNTIYF
v_call: TRBV9
cdr3_length: 14
d_call: TRBD1

cdr3_aa: CAWSEDSYNEQFF
v_call: TRBV30
cdr3_length: 13
d_call: NA

cdr3_aa: CASSAGGASGQPQHF
v_call: TRBV9
cdr3_length: 15
d_call: NA